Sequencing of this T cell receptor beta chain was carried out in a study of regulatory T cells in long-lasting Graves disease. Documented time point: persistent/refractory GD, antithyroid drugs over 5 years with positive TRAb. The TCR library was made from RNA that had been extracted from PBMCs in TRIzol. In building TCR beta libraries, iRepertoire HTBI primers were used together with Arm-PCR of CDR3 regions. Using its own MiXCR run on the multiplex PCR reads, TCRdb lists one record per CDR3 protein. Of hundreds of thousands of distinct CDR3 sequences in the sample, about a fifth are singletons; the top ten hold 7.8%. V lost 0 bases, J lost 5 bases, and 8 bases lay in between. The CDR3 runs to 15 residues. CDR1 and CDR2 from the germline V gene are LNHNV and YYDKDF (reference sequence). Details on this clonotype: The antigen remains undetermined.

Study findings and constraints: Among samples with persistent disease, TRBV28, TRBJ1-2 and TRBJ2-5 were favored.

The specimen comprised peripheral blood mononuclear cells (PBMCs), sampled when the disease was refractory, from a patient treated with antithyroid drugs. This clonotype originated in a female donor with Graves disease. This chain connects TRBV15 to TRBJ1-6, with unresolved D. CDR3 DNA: TGTGCCACCAGCAGAGATTTCTCAGATAATTCACCCCTCCACTTT. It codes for CATSRDFSDNSPLHF.